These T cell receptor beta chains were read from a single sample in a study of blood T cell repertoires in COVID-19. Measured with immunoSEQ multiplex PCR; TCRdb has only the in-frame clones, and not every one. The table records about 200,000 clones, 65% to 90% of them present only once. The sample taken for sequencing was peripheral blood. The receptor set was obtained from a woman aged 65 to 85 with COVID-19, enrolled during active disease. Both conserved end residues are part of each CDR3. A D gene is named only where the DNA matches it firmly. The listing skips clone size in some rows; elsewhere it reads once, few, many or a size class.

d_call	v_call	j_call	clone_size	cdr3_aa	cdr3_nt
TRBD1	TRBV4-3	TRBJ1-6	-	CASSQDPLGTGNSPLHF	TGCGCCAGCAGCCAAGATCCTTTGGGGACAGGGAATTCACCCCTCCACTTT
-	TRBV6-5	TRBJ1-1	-	CASSYSRVLTEAFF	TGTGCCAGCAGTTACTCGAGGGTGCTCACTGAAGCTTTCTTT
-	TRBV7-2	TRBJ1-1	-	CASSLFGDYNEAFF	TGTGCCAGCAGCTTATTCGGGGATTATAATGAAGCTTTCTTT
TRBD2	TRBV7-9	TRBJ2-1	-	CASSGLFYNEQFF	TGTGCCAGCTCGGGACTATTTTACAATGAGCAGTTCTTC
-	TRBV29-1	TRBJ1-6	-	CSVAAGENSPLHF	TGCAGCGTTGCGGCAGGGGAGAATTCACCCCTCCACTTT
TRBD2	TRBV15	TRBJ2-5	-	CATSRGDSGHSQETQYF	TGTGCCACCAGCAGAGGTGATAGCGGGCATTCACAAGAGACCCAGTACTTC
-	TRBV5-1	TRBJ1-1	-	CASSLGAVRGTEAFF	TGCGCCAGCAGCTTGGGTGCGGTCAGAGGCACTGAAGCTTTCTTT
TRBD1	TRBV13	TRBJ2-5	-	CASAGGARETQYF	TGTGCCTCCGCAGGGGGCGCGAGGGAGACCCAGTACTTC
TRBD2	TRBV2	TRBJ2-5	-	CASGELAGEKETQYF	TGTGCCAGCGGCGAACTAGCGGGGGAGAAGGAGACCCAGTACTTC
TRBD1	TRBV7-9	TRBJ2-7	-	CASSLEGQGAYEQYF	TGTGCCAGCAGCTTAGAGGGACAGGGGGCCTACGAGCAGTACTTC
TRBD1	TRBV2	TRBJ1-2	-	CAMLLDHDRDRVNYGYTF	TGTGCCATGCTACTCGATCATGACCGGGACAGGGTAAACTATGGCTACACCTTC
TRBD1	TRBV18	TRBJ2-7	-	CASSMPGQGSYEQYF	TGTGCCAGCTCCATGCCGGGACAGGGATCCTACGAGCAGTACTTC
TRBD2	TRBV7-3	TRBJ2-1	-	CASSLDDGRFYNEQFF	TGTGCCAGCAGCTTGGACGACGGGAGGTTTTACAATGAGCAGTTCTTC
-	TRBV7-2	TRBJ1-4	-	CASSSPRQLNEKLFF	TGTGCCAGCAGCTCACCGAGACAGCTTAATGAAAAACTGTTTTTT
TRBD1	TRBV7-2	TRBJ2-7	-	CASSLSAGGPYEQYF	TGTGCCAGCAGCTTGTCTGCAGGGGGCCCCTACGAGCAGTACTTC
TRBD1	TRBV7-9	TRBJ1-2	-	CASSNGQASNYGYTF	TGTGCCAGCAGCAACGGACAGGCCTCTAACTATGGCTACACCTTC
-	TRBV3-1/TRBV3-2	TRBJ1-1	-	CASRNLDLVNTEAFF	TGTGCCAGCAGAAACCTAGACTTAGTGAACACTGAAGCTTTCTTT
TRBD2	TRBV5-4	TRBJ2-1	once	CASSFGGDHNEQFF	TGTGCCAGCAGCTTCGGGGGGGACCACAATGAGCAGTTCTTC
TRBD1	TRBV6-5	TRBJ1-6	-	CASRTGQANSPLHF	TGTGCCAGCAGGACGGGACAGGCTAATTCACCCCTCCACTTT
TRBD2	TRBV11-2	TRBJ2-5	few	CASSLGLAGTQETQYF	TGTGCCAGCAGCTTAGGGTTAGCGGGAACCCAAGAGACCCAGTACTTC
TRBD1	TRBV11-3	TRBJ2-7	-	CASSLEGRGTANF	TGTGCCAGCAGCTTAGAGGGTAGAGGGACAGCCAACTTC
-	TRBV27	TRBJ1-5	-	CASSPTGQPQHF	TGTGCCAGCAGTCCTACAGGGCAGCCCCAGCATTTT
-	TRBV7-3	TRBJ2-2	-	CASSLISNTGELFF	TGTGCCAGCAGCTTAATATCGAACACCGGGGAGCTGTTTTTT
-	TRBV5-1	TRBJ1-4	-	CASSLGPLRSFTIATNEKLFF	TGCGCCAGCAGCTTGGGGCCCCTCCGTTCCTTCACGATTGCAACTAATGAAAAACTGTTTTTT
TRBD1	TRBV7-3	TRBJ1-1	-	CASSAGQGRGFEAFF	TGTGCCAGCAGCGCGGGACAGGGAAGAGGGTTCGAAGCTTTCTTT
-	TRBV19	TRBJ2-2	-	CASGPTGTTNTGELFF	TGTGCCAGTGGACCTACAGGGACAACGAACACCGGGGAGCTGTTTTTT
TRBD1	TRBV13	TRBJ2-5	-	CASSQRGQGVGETQYF	TGTGCCAGCAGCCAAAGGGGACAGGGGGTAGGGGAGACCCAGTACTTC
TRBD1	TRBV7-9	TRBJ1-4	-	CASSFFGTGLRNEKLFF	TGTGCCAGCAGCTTCTTTGGGACAGGGCTACGTAATGAAAAACTGTTTTTT
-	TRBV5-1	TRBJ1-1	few	CASSREQGLTDTEAFF	TGCGCCAGCAGCAGAGAACAGGGCTTGACGGACACTGAAGCTTTCTTT
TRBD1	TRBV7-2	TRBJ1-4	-	CASSSGTGSEKLFF	TGTGCCAGCAGCTCCGGGACAGGGAGTGAAAAACTGTTTTTT
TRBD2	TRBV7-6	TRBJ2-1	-	CASSPRTSGRNYNEQFF	TGTGCCAGCAGCCCTCGGACTAGCGGGAGGAATTACAATGAGCAGTTCTTC
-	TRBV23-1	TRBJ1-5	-	CASSQLDSNQPQHF	TGCGCCAGCAGTCAACTAGACAGTAATCAGCCCCAGCATTTT
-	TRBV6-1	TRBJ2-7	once	CASSEGQGFRYEQYF	TGTGCCAGCAGTGAAGGGCAGGGTTTCCGCTACGAGCAGTACTTC
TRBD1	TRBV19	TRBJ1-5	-	CASSKRTPTGALQAQPQHF	TGTGCCAGTAGTAAACGCACCCCGACAGGGGCTTTGCAGGCTCAGCCCCAGCATTTT
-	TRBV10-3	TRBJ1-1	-	CAISEMTGVEAFF	TGTGCCATCAGTGAGATGACCGGGGTGGAAGCTTTCTTT
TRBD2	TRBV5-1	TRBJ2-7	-	CASSLGSIAGIYEQYF	TGCGCCAGCAGCTTGGGGTCGATAGCGGGTATCTACGAGCAGTACTTC
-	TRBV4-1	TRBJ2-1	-	CASSRGTQTSHNEQFF	TGCGCCAGCAGCCGCGGGACTCAGACGTCCCACAATGAGCAGTTCTTC
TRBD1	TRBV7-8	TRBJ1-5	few	CASSLGQGAVQPQHF	TGTGCCAGCAGCTTAGGACAGGGGGCGGTTCAGCCCCAGCATTTT
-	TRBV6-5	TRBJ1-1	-	CASSYSTAGYTEAFF	TGTGCCAGCAGTTACTCGACCGCGGGTTACACTGAAGCTTTCTTT
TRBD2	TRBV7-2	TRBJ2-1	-	CASRPSGGDYNEQFF	TGTGCCAGCAGACCTAGCGGGGGGGATTACAATGAGCAGTTCTTC
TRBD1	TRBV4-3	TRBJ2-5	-	CASSLRTGDGTQYF	TGCGCCAGCAGCCTCCGAACAGGGGACGGGACCCAGTACTTC
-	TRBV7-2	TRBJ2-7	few	CASSLAPEGAYEQYF	TGTGCCAGCAGCTTAGCCCCAGAGGGAGCCTACGAGCAGTACTTC
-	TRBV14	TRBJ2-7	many	CASSQELVYEQYF	TGTGCCAGCAGCCAAGAACTGGTTTACGAGCAGTACTTC
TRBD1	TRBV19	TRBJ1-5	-	CASSATGGGQPQHF	TGTGCCAGTAGTGCCACAGGGGGCGGTCAGCCCCAGCATTTT
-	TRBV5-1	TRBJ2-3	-	CASRDSSTDTQYF	TGCGCCAGCAGGGACAGCAGCACAGATACGCAGTATTTT
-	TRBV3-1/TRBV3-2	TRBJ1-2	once	CASSQGYGGHGYTF	TGTGCCAGCAGCCAAGGATACGGGGGGCATGGCTACACCTTC
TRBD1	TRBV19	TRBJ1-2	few	CASSTRTGTYGYTF	TGTGCCAGTAGTACGCGGACAGGGACCTATGGCTACACCTTC
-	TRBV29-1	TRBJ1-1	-	CSVQRGTEAFF	TGCAGCGTTCAAAGGGGGACTGAAGCTTTCTTT
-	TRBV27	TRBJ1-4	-	CASSLSGSKLFF	TGTGCCAGCAGTTTAAGTGGGAGTAAACTGTTTTTT
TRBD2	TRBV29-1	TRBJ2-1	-	CSVEQGLAGGRGEQFF	TGCAGCGTTGAACAAGGACTAGCGGGAGGCAGAGGGGAGCAGTTCTTC
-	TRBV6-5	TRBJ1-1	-	CAIQAGAEAFF	TGTGCCATCCAAGCGGGGGCTGAAGCTTTCTTT
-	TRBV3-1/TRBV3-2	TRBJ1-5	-	CASSLYGASNQPQHF	TGTGCCAGCAGCCTCTATGGAGCGAGCAATCAGCCCCAGCATTTT
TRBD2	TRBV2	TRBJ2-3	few	CASAGGGLTPDTQYF	TGTGCCAGCGCGGGAGGGGGACTAACACCAGATACGCAGTATTTT
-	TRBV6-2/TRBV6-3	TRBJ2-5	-	CASSQDRPPLGTQYF	TGTGCCAGCAGCCAAGACAGGCCCCCCCTTGGGACCCAGTACTTC
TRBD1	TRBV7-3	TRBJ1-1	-	CASSLQGVGTEAFF	TGTGCCAGCAGCTTACAGGGGGTAGGCACTGAAGCTTTCTTT
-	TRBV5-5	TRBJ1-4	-	CASSLDPSGYEKLFF	TGTGCCAGCAGCTTGGATCCCTCGGGTTATGAAAAACTGTTTTTT